This TCR beta chain appears in the sequencing data of a study of PD-1 blockade in mismatch repair-deficient tumors. Turning to the study itself: All were previously treated, progressing patients with about twelve mismatch repair-deficient cancer types.

On this clone: Its antigen is unidentified.

Whole-study results and caveats: Rapid post-treatment expansion, then contraction, generally preceding radiologic response, marked tumor-resident clones.

Only in-frame clones appear in the TCRdb table, and some are missing; sequencing was by immunoSEQ multiplex PCR. Of 120,000 or so clones listed, about 85% are singletons. TCRs were sequenced from three patients responding to pembrolizumab. The CDR3 covers 14 residues. V was pared by 4 bases and J by 3 bases, with 6 bases of the junction left unmatched. Germline assignment: CDR1 SGHNT and CDR2 YENEEA. The receptor was derived from an adult with mismatch repair-deficient cancer. The starting material was peripheral blood, obtained 44 weeks after starting pembrolizumab. The V and J genes are TRBV11-3 and TRBJ2-7; TRBD1 agrees at 7 bases. The CDR3 loop reads CASSSLGQVYEQYF. The DNA of the CDR3 is TGTGCCAGCAGCTCCCTCGGACAGGTCTACGAGCAGTACTTC. The variable domain in full, completed from reference TRBV11-3 and TRBJ2-7, reads EAGVVQSPRYKIIEKKQPVAFWCNPISGHNTLYWYLQNLGQGPELLIRYENEEAVDDSQLPKDRFSAERLKGVDSTLKIQPAELGDSAVYLCASSSLGQVYEQYFGPGTRLTVT.